These T cell receptor beta chains were read from a single sample in a study of shared clonotypes between healthy human individuals. The data were produced by immunoSEQ multiplex PCR, yet TCRdb's version contains in-frame clones alone and is incomplete. The table records about 2,200,000 clones, about 92% of them present only once. The source material was naive CD8+ T cells from PBMCs. The receptors were gathered from a man aged 18 to 30 in good health. Some clones in this sample may be carry-over from other donors' samples. The CDR3 runs from the conserved cysteine through the conserved F or W. D genes are given only for firm matches. Some rows mark clone size as missing; the rest say once, few, many or name a class of expanded clone.

d_gene	abundance	j_gene	v_gene	CDR3nt	CDR3aa
TRBD2	NA	TRBJ2-7	TRBV4-2	TGTGCCAGCAGCCAAGAGAATAGCGGGATCGAGCAGTACTTC	CASSQENSGIEQYF
NA	few	TRBJ1-5	TRBV4-1	TGCGCCAGCAGCCAAGATTACCCACCTGGGGGCAATCAGCCCCAGCATTTT	CASSQDYPPGGNQPQHF
TRBD1	NA	TRBJ2-7	TRBV4-2	TGTGCCAGCAGCCCCCCGACAGGGGAAGGTTACGAGCAGTACTTC	CASSPPTGEGYEQYF
NA	once	TRBJ2-3	TRBV2	TGTGCCAGCAGACAAACCGGGACCACCCGTAGCACAGATACGCAGTATTTT	CASRQTGTTRSTDTQYF
NA	NA	TRBJ1-5	TRBV27	TGTGCCAGCAGTTACAGGGATTGGAGTCAGCCCCAGCATTTT	CASSYRDWSQPQHF
NA	NA	TRBJ1-5	TRBV9	TGTGCCAGCAGCACGGGTAGCAATCAGCCCCAGCATTTT	CASSTGSNQPQHF
TRBD2	NA	TRBJ2-1	TRBV11-2	TGTGCCAGCAGCCTTTGGCGGGAGCGCGGTTATGAGCAGTTCTTC	CASSLWRERGYEQFF
NA	NA	TRBJ2-7	TRBV27	TGTGCCAGCAGTTTTGCGGGGGCTGGGTACGAGCAGTACTTC	CASSFAGAGYEQYF
NA	NA	TRBJ1-1	TRBV7-2	TGTGCCAGCAGCCCTAGAAACACTGAAGCTTTCTTT	CASSPRNTEAFF
NA	NA	TRBJ2-7	TRBV7-6	TGTGCCAGCAGCTTAGTGGACAAGGTCTACGAGCAGTACTTC	CASSLVDKVYEQYF
TRBD1	NA	TRBJ2-7	TRBV11-2	TGTGCCAGCAGCTTAGAGGGACAGGGGATGATTGGCTCCTACGAGCAGTACTTC	CASSLEGQGMIGSYEQYF
NA	NA	TRBJ2-2	TRBV21-1	TGTGCCAGCAGCAAACGGTCAGGGGGACCTATGATTTCGAACACCGGGGAGCTGTTTTTT	CASSKRSGGPMISNTGELFF
NA	once	TRBJ2-3	TRBV9	TGTGCCAGCAGCGTAGAGGTGTTGTCAGCCACAGATACGCAGTATTTT	CASSVEVLSATDTQYF
NA	once	TRBJ2-7	TRBV2	TGTGCCAGCAGTGAAGCAGGAGCGTTCTACGAGCAGTACTTC	CASSEAGAFYEQYF
NA	NA	TRBJ2-2	TRBV7-9	TGTGCCAGCAGCTTAGGCCCGGTAAACACCGGGGAGCTGTTTTTT	CASSLGPVNTGELFF
NA	NA	TRBJ2-7	TRBV7-9	TGTGCCAGCAGCCCCCCCCGGACCTACGAGCAGTACTTC	CASSPPRTYEQYF
TRBD1	few	TRBJ1-2	TRBV2	TGTGCCAGCAGTGGGGGACAGGGGAGCTATGGCTACACCTTC	CASSGGQGSYGYTF
TRBD2	NA	TRBJ2-1	TRBV19	TGTGCCAGTAGTATAGAGGGCCTAGCGGGAGAGGGCGAGCAGTTCTTC	CASSIEGLAGEGEQFF
NA	NA	TRBJ2-7	TRBV14	TGTGCCAGCAGCCCCCTTCCGGCCTACGAGCAGTACTTC	CASSPLPAYEQYF
TRBD1	NA	TRBJ2-5	TRBV7-9	TGTGCCAGCAGCTGGTCAACCGGACAGGGGGTGGAGACCCAGTACTTC	CASSWSTGQGVETQYF
NA	NA	TRBJ1-1	TRBV30	TGTGCCTGGACAAGGTTTTATAGTGAAGCTTTCTTT	CAWTRFYSEAFF
NA	NA	TRBJ1-2	TRBV29-1	TGCAGCGCCGAGGGGGGAGACTATGGCTACACCTTC	CSAEGGDYGYTF
NA	NA	TRBJ2-3	TRBV10-2	TGCGCCAGCGGTTTAGGACCTGGCGCAGATACGCAGTATTTT	CASGLGPGADTQYF
NA	once	TRBJ1-1	TRBV11-2	TGTGCCAGCAGCCTCAGGACGGGGGTGAACACTGAAGCTTTCTTT	CASSLRTGVNTEAFF
NA	NA	TRBJ1-2	TRBV4-2	TGTGCCAGCAGCCACTTGACAGAGGAACCTAACTATGGCTACACCTTC	CASSHLTEEPNYGYTF
NA	NA	TRBJ1-1	TRBV7-3	TGTGCCAGCAGCCCGGGCGGGCCTGAAGCTTTCTTT	CASSPGGPEAFF
TRBD2	NA	TRBJ2-7	TRBV4-2	TGTGCCAGCAGCCAAGATCGGTCTAGCGGGAGATACGAGCAGTACTTC	CASSQDRSSGRYEQYF
NA	NA	TRBJ2-7	TRBV5-4	TGTGCCAGCAGCCTAGACTTGAGCTCCTACGAGCAGTACTTC	CASSLDLSSYEQYF
TRBD1	NA	TRBJ1-1	TRBV19	TGTGCCAGTAGTTCAGACAGGGGTTTCGTGAACACTGAAGCTTTCTTT	CASSSDRGFVNTEAFF
NA	NA	TRBJ2-7	TRBV4-3	TGCGCCAGCAGCCAAGAGGTAGCGGACAGGCTGCACGAGCAGTACTTC	CASSQEVADRLHEQYF
NA	NA	TRBJ2-5	TRBV10-3	TGTGCCATCAGGTCCGCAGGGGATGGAAACGGTCAACAAGAGACCCAGTACTTC	CAIRSAGDGNGQQETQYF
NA	NA	TRBJ1-2	TRBV28	TGTGCCAGCAGTCTCCAAGGGTGGGTGGGTGGCTACACCTTC	CASSLQGWVGGYTF
TRBD1	NA	TRBJ2-7	TRBV7-6	TGTGCCAGCAGCGCCCGGACAGGTTCGGGCTCCTACGAGCAGTACTTC	CASSARTGSGSYEQYF
NA	NA	TRBJ2-7	TRBV5-1	TGCGCCAGCAGCCCGACAGGATCCTACGAGCAGTACTTC	CASSPTGSYEQYF
NA	NA	TRBJ2-1	TRBV5-6	TGTGCCAGCAGCTCGGGGTCCCCCAATGAGCAGTTCTTC	CASSSGSPNEQFF
TRBD1	NA	TRBJ2-5	TRBV7-9	TGTGCCAGCAGCTACAAGGGGGCAACAAGACAAGAGACCCAGTACTTC	CASSYKGATRQETQYF
TRBD1	NA	TRBJ2-7	TRBV7-9	TGTGCCAGCAGCTGGACAGGGGGAGTTGCGGGAAGCTTCTACGAGCAGTACTTC	CASSWTGGVAGSFYEQYF